Listed below are T cell receptor beta chains from one sample, sequenced in a study of a mutant IDH1 vaccine in newly diagnosed glioma. Which antigens these TCRs recognize remains unknown. Generated by immunoSEQ multiplex PCR, the TCRdb table keeps only in-frame clones and is missing some. The table lists some 30,000 clones, roughly 90% of them singletons. This specimen consisted of PBMCs, obtained from a glioma patient whose treatment included an IDH1 peptide vaccine. The receptors shown here come from a man aged 40-49 years with glioma. Both conserved end residues are part of each CDR3. D genes are given only for firm matches. Size is omitted from some rows. Given values are once, few, many or a class for expanded clones.

>TRBV2|-|TRBJ1-5|TRBD1
TGTGCCAGCAGTGCCGGGACAGCTCCCAATCAGCCCCAGCATTTT
CASSAGTAPNQPQHF
>TRBV7-8|few|TRBJ2-5|-
TGTGCCAGCAGCTTATCCGGGGAGACCCAGTACTTC
CASSLSGETQYF
>TRBV7-6|-|TRBJ2-4|-
TGTGCCAGCAGCCCGAGTAGTAGAGGACTCCAAAACATTCAGTACTTC
CASSPSSRGLQNIQYF
>TRBV6-1|-|TRBJ1-1|TRBD1
TGTGCCAGCAGTGAAGCGGGGTACGACAGGGACACTGAAGCTTTCTTT
CASSEAGYDRDTEAFF
>TRBV5-1|-|TRBJ2-3|-
TGCGCCAGCAGCCCGGGGGTAGGGCCCTCCACAGATACGCAGTATTTT
CASSPGVGPSTDTQYF
>TRBV11-2|-|TRBJ2-3|TRBD2
TGTGCCAGCAGCTCCCGAGGGGGACTAGCGGACCCATTTTCAGATACGCAGTATTTT
CASSSRGGLADPFSDTQYF
>TRBV18|-|TRBJ1-1|-
TGTGCCAGCTCACCCGGGGTTCTGAACACTGAAGCTTTCTTT
CASSPGVLNTEAFF
>TRBV7-2|-|TRBJ2-7|-
TGTGCCAGCAGCTTAGGCGACAGCAACTACGAGCAGTACTTC
CASSLGDSNYEQYF
>TRBV7-2|few|TRBJ2-6|-
TGTGCCAGCAGCCCCGACCTATATGGGGCTGGGGCCAACGTCCTGACTTTC
CASSPDLYGAGANVLTF
>TRBV7-2|-|TRBJ2-7|-
TGTGCCAGCAGCTTAGGCAGGGTTGCCTACGAGCAGTACTTC
CASSLGRVAYEQYF
>TRBV25-1|-|TRBJ2-2|-
TGTGCCAGCAGTCTCTGGGCCGGGGAGCTGTTTTTT
CASSLWAGELFF
>TRBV27|-|TRBJ2-1|-
TGTGCCAGCAGCCCCGGTTCCGCCTCTTGGAAGCATGAGCAGTTCTTC
CASSPGSASWKHEQFF
>TRBV2|-|TRBJ1-4|TRBD1
TGTGCCAGCAGACTAGGGGGCTTGGGCGAAAAACTGTTTTTT
CASRLGGLGEKLFF
>TRBV28|-|TRBJ2-1|-
TGTGCCAGCAGTGGACAGAACTTGGTGCAGTTCTTC
CASSGQNLVQFF
>TRBV11-2|few|TRBJ1-1|-
TGTGCCAGCAGCTTAGATCGAATCGGGCGCACTGAAGCTTTCTTT
CASSLDRIGRTEAFF
>TRBV30|-|TRBJ1-5|-
TGTGCCTGGACGCGGGGAAACAATCAGCCCCAGCATTTT
CAWTRGNNQPQHF
>TRBV9|-|TRBJ1-1|-
TGTGCCAGCAGCCCCTGGACGGGTATGATTGGGGACACTGAAGCTTTCTTT
CASSPWTGMIGDTEAFF
>TRBV7-9|-|TRBJ2-5|TRBD1
TGTGCCAGCAGCTCCCTCGGACAGGAGAAACAAGAGACCCAGTACTTC
CASSSLGQEKQETQYF
>TRBV5-6|-|TRBJ2-3|-
TGTGCCAGCAGCCTACTAGACACGACTTTCTTTGATACGCAGTATTTT
CASSLLDTTFFDTQYF
>TRBV18|-|TRBJ1-3|-
TGTGCCAGCTCACAAGAGTGGGGAAACACCATATATTTT
CASSQEWGNTIYF
>TRBV5-1|-|TRBJ2-4|-
TGCGCCAGCAGCTTGGACCAGCGGACCCTCTGGGGCAAAAACATTCAGTACTTC
CASSLDQRTLWGKNIQYF
>TRBV28|-|TRBJ2-1|TRBD1
TGTGCCAGCAGACTCCGTGGACAGGGGGTCGGTGAGCAGTTCTTC
CASRLRGQGVGEQFF
>TRBV28|-|TRBJ1-4|TRBD1
TGTGCCAGCAGACCCGGGACAGGGGCTGAAAAACTGTTTTTT
CASRPGTGAEKLFF